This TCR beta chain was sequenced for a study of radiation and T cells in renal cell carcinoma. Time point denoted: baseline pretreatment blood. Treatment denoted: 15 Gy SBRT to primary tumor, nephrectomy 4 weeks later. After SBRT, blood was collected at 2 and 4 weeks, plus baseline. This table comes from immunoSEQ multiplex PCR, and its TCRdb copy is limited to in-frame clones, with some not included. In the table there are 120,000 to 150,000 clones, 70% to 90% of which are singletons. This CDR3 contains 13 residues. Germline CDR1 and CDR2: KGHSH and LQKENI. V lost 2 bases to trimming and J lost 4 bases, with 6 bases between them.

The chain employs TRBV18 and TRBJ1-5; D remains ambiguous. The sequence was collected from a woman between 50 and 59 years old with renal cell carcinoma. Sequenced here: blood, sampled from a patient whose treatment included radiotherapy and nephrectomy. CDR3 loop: CASSPSLNQPQHF. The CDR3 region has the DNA TGTGCCAGCTCACCAAGTTTGAATCAGCCCCAGCATTTT.